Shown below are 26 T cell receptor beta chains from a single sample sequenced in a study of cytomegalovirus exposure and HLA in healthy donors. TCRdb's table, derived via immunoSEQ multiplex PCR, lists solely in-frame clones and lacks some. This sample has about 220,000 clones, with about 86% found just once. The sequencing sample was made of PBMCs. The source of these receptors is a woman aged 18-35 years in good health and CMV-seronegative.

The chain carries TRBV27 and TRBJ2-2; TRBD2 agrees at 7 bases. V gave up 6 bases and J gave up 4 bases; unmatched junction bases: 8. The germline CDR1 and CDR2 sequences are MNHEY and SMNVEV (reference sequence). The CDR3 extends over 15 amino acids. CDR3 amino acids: CASSPGGSSTGELFF. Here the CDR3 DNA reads TGTGCCAGCAGCCCGGGGGGATCGAGCACCGGGGAGCTGTTTTTT.

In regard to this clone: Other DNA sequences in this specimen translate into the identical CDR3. CDR3 bases: TGTGCCAGCAGTTTGCGACGGGAGGGTTACGAGCAGTACTTC. Amino acid sequence: CASSLRREGYEQYF. The V gene is TRBV27, the J gene TRBJ2-7, with 8 bases that match TRBD2. This CDR3 contains 14 residues. Germline V lookup: CDR1 MNHEY, CDR2 SMNVEV (reference sequence). Losses at the gene ends were 3 bases for V and 4 bases for J; bases not matched to a gene: 5.

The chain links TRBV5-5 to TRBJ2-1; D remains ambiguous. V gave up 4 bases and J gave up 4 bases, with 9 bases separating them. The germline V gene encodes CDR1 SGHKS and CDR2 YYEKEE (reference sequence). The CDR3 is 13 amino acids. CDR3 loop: CASSPELYNEQFF. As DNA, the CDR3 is TGTGCCAGCAGCCCGGAGTTATACAATGAGCAGTTCTTC. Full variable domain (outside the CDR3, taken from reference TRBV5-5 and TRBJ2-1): DAGVTQSPTHLIKTRGQQVTLRCSPISGHKSVSWYQQVLGQGPQFIFQYYEKEERGRGNFPDRFSARQFPNYSSELNVNALLLGDSALYLCASSPELYNEQFFGPGTRLTVL.

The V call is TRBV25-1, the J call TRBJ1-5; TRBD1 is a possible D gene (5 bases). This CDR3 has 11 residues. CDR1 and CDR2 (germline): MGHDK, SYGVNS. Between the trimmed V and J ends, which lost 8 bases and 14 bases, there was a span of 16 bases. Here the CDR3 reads CASGVGGVEHF. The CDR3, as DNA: TGTGCCAGCGGAGTCGGGGGGGTAGAGCATTTT.

CDR3 coding DNA: TGTGCCTGGACTTATAGCGGGAGACAGTTAGATACGCAGTATTTT. It specifies CAWTYSGRQLDTQYF. V and J are TRBV30 and TRBJ2-3; 9 nucleotides align to TRBD2. After removal of 4 bases from V and 5 bases from J, the junction contained 10 bases not matched to a gene. Germline lookup yields CDR1 GTSNPN and CDR2 SVGIG (reference sequence). This CDR3 is built from 15 residues.

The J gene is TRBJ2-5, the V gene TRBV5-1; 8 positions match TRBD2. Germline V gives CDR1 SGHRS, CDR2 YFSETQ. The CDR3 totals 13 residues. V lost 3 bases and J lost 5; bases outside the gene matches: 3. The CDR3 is CASSSGGAETQYF. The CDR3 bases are TGCGCCAGCAGCTCCGGGGGGGCGGAGACCCAGTACTTC. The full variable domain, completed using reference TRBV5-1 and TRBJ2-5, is KAGVTQTPRYLIKTRGQQVTLSCSPISGHRSVSWYQQTPGQGLQFLFEYFSETQRNKGNFPGRFSGRQFSNSRSEMNVSTLELGDSALYLCASSSGGAETQYFGPGTRLLVL.

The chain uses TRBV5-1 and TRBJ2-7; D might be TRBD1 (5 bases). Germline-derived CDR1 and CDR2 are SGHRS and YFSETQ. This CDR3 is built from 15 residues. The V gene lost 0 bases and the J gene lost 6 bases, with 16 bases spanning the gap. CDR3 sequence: CASSLAGRATAEQYF. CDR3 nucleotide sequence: TGCGCCAGCAGCTTGGCCGGCAGGGCGACGGCCGAGCAGTACTTC.

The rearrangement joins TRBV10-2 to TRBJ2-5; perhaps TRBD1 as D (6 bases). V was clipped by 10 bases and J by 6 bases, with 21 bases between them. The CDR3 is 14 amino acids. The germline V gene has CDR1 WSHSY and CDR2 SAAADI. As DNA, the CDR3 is TGCGCCACTAGACAGGTTGAAGGCCAGAAGACCCAGTACTTC. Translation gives CATRQVEGQKTQYF.

The CDR3 DNA sequence: TGTGCCAGCAGTTTAGGGGCCAGGGGTGAGACCCAGTACTTC. Translated, it gives CASSLGARGETQYF. This sequence joins TRBV27 and TRBJ2-5; D perhaps matches TRBD1 (6 bases). V lost 2 bases and J lost 5, with 12 bases in between. The CDR3 consists of 14 residues. CDR1 and CDR2 (germline): MNHEY, SMNVEV (reference sequence).

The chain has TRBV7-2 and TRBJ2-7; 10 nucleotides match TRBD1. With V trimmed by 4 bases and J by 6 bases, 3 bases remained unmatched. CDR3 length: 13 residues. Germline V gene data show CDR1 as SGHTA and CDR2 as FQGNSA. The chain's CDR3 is CASSWTGGGEQYF. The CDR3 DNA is TGTGCCAGCAGCTGGACAGGGGGGGGCGAGCAGTACTTC.

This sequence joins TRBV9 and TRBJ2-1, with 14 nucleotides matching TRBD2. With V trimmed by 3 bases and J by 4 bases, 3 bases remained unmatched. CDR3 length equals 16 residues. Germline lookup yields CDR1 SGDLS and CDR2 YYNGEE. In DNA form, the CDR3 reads TGTGCCAGCAGCGCCGGGACTAGCGGGAGATACAATGAGCAGTTCTTC. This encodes CASSAGTSGRYNEQFF. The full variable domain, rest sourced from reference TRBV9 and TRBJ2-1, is DSGVTQTPKHLITATGQRVTLRCSPRSGDLSVYWYQQSLDQGLQFLIQYYNGEERAKGNILERFSAQQFPDLHSELNLSSLELGDSALYFCASSAGTSGRYNEQFFGPGTRLTVL.

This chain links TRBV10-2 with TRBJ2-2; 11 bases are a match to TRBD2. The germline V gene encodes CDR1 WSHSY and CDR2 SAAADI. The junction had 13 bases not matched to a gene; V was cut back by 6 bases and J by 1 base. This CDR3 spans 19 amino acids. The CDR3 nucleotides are TGCGCCAGCAGAGCCGGGACTAGCGGACTCCAACGGAACACCGGGGAGCTGTTTTTT. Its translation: CASRAGTSGLQRNTGELFF.

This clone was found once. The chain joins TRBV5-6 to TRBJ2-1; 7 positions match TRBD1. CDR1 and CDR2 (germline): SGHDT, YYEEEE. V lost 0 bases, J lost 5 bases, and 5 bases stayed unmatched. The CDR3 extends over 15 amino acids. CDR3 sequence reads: CASSLGGGAHNEQFF. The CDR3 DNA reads TGTGCCAGCAGCTTGGGAGGGGGCGCCCACAATGAGCAGTTCTTC.

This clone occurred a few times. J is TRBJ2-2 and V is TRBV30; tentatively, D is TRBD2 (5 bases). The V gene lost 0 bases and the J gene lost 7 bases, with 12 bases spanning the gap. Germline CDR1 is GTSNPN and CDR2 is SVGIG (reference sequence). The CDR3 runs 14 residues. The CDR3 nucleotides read TGTGCCTGGAGTGTACGTCCCGAGGGCGGGGAGCTGTTTTTT. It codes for CAWSVRPEGGELFF.

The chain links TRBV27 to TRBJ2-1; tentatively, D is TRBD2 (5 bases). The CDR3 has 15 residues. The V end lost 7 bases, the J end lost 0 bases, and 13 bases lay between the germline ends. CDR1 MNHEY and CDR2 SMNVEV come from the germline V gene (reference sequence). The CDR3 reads CASTLLGGSYNEQFF. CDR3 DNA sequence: TGTGCCAGCACCCTCCTTGGAGGCTCCTACAATGAGCAGTTCTTC.

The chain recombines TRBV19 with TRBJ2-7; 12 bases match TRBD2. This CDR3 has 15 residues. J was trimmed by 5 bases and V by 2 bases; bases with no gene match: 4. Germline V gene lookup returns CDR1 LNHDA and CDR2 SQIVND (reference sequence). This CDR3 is CASSIYRTSGNEQYF. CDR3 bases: TGTGCCAGTAGTATATACCGGACTAGCGGGAACGAGCAGTACTTC.

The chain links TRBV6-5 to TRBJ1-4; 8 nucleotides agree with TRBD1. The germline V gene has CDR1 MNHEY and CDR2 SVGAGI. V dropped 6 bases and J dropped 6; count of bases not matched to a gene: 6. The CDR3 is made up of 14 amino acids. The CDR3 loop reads CASSPGQGYEKLFF. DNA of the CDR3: TGTGCCAGCAGCCCCGGACAGGGTTATGAAAAACTGTTTTTT.

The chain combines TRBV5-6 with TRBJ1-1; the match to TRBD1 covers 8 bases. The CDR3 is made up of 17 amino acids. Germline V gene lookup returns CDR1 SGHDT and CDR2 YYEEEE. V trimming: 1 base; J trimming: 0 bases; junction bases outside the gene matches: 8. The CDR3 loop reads CASSLSLNRGVNTEAFF. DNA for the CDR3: TGTGCCAGCAGCTTGTCCCTAAACAGGGGGGTGAACACTGAAGCTTTCTTT.

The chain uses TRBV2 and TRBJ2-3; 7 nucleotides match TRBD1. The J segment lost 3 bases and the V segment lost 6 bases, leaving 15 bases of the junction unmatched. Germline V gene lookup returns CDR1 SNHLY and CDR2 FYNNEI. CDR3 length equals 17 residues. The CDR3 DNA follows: TGTGCCAGCAGCTCGCCCATTGACAGGGTCCTAACAGATACGCAGTATTTT. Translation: CASSSPIDRVLTDTQYF. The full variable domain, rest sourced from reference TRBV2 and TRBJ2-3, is EPEVTQTPSHQVTQMGQEVILRCVPISNHLYFYWYRQILGQKVEFLVSFYNNEISEKSEIFDDQFSVERPDGSNFTLKIRSTKLEDSAMYFCASSSPIDRVLTDTQYFGPGTRLTVL.

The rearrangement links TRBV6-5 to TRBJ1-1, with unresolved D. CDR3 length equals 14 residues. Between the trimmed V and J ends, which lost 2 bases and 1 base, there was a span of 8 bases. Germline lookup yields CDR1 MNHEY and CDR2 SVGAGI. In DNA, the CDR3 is TGTGCCAGCAGTTACGCACTCACGAACACTGAAGCTTTCTTT. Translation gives CASSYALTNTEAFF.

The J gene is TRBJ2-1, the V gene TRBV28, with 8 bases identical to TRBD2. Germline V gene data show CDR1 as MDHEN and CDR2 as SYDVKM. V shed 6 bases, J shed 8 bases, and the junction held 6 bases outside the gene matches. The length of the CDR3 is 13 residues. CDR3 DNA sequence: TGTGCCAGCAGGCCCGGCGGGAGGCATGAGCAGTTCTTC. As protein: CASRPGGRHEQFF.

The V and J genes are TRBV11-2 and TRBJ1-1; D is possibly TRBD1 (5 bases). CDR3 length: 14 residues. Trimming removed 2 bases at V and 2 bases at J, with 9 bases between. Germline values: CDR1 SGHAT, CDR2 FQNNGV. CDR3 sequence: CASSLTQGNTEAFF. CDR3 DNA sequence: TGTGCCAGCAGCTTAACCCAGGGTAACACTGAAGCTTTCTTT. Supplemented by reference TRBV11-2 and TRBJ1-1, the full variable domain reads EAGVAQSPRYKIIEKRQSVAFWCNPISGHATLYWYQQILGQGPKLLIQFQNNGVVDDSQLPKDRFSAERLKGVDSTLKIQPAKLEDSAVYLCASSLTQGNTEAFFGQGTRLTVV.

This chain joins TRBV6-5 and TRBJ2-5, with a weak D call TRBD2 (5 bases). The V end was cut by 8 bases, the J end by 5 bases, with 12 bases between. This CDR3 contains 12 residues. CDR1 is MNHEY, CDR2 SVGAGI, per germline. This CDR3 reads CASGGWGETQYF. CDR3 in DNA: TGTGCCAGCGGAGGATGGGGTGAGACCCAGTACTTC.

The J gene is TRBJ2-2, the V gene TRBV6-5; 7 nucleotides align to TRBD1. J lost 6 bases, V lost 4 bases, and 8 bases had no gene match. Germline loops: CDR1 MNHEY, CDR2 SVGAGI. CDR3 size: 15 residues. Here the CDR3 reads CASSWERGLSGELFF. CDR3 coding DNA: TGTGCCAGCAGTTGGGAGAGGGGGCTGTCCGGGGAGCTGTTTTTT.

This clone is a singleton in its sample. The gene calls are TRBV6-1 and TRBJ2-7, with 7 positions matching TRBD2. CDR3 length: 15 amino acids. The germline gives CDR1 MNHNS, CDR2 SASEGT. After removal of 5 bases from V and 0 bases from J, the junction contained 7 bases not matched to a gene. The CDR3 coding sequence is TGTGCCAGCAGTTTAGGACTAGAAGGCTCCTACGAGCAGTACTTC. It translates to CASSLGLEGSYEQYF.

CDR3 protein: CASSFSIGREDYGYTF. The CDR3 coding sequence is TGTGCCAGCAGCTTTTCGATTGGTAGGGAGGACTATGGCTACACCTTC. V and J are TRBV7-9 and TRBJ1-2, with D hard to call. The CDR3 consists of 16 residues. Germline V gene sequence: CDR1 SEHNR, CDR2 FQNEAQ (reference sequence). With 3 bases removed from V and 3 bases from J, the gap between germline ends came to 17 bases. The variable domain in full, completed from reference TRBV7-9 and TRBJ1-2, reads DTGVSQNPRHKITKRGQNVTFRCDPISEHNRLYWYRQTLGQGPEFLTYFQNEAQLEKSRLLSDRFSAERPKGSFSTLEIQRTEQGDSAMYLCASSFSIGREDYGYTFGSGTRLTVV.